This T cell receptor (beta chain) was obtained from a study of vaccination and CD4 T cells after COVID-19. Across the whole study: Convalescent patients gave post-COVID blood a median about 100 days post-diagnosis, range 35 to 161.

This clonotype was observed once. The antigen is unknown. The assay that was used to sequence DNA from cultured CD4+ T cells was the Oncomine TCR Beta short-read assay. Researchers extracted genomic DNA from CD4+ T cells that had been cultured. TCRdb re-derived calls from the PCR reads in MiXCR, one entry per CDR3 protein. The sample includes over 4,500 distinct CDR3 sequences, 25% of them seen just once. Treatment of the sample: approximately nine-day PBMC culture with coronavirus spike peptide pools or control peptides (ViraFEST assay). Following expansion of antigen-specific T cells with peptide pools, ViraFEST then sequenced TCRs. When about 10 days of culture had elapsed, CD4+ T cells were isolated by negative selection. After removal of 2 bases from V and 8 bases from J, the junction contained 5 bases not matched to a gene. Germline assignment: CDR1 MNHNS and CDR2 SASEGT. The CDR3 is made up of 14 amino acids.

The gene calls are TRBV6-1 and TRBJ1-5; 8 bases match TRBD1. The TCR sequence derives from a human donor who had recovered from COVID-19. The sequences come from CD4+ T cells from blood, cultured in vitro, collected after SARS-CoV-2 vaccination. CDR3 loop: CASSETQGAKPQHF. The CDR3 DNA sequence: TGTGCCAGCAGTGAAACGCAGGGGGCCAAGCCCCAGCATTTT.